The sequence of this TCR beta chain was determined in a study of T cell responses to AZD1222 COVID-19 vaccine. General study results and limits: Breadth and depth of Spike-specific TCRs rose after two AZD1222 doses.

To note about this clone: Its antigen is still unknown.

Only in-frame clones appear in the TCRdb table, and some are missing; sequencing was by immunoSEQ multiplex PCR. The sample contains roughly 93,000 clones, approximately 90% of which appear only once. The CDR3 contains 17 residues. Germline assignment: CDR1 KGHSH and CDR2 LQKENI. J was trimmed by 0 bases and V by 4 bases; bases with no gene match: 7. The origin of this receptor is an adult in good health. This chain uses TRBV18 with TRBJ2-1, with 9 nucleotides matching TRBD2. The sample here was peripheral blood, taken on day 0 of AZD1222 vaccination. CDR3 DNA sequence: TGTGCCAGCTCACGGGAGGGACTAGCAGGCTCCTACAATGAGCAGTTCTTC. Amino acid sequence: CASSREGLAGSYNEQFF.